This is a list of T cell receptor beta chains from one sample in a study of graft-versus-host responses after intestinal transplantation. Using immunoSEQ multiplex PCR, the repertoire was profiled, and TCRdb retains in-frame clones only, with some absent. Among 62,000 or so clones, 90% were seen once, and the ten largest hold about 1.5%. These receptors are not linked to any known antigen. This sample comprised unstimulated CD8+ T cells sorted from spleen or lymph node cells, obtained before transplant. Every receptor here comes from a human donor who was the organ donor for an intestinal transplant. The CDR3 runs from the conserved cysteine through the conserved F or W.

TRBJ2-1 | TRBV15 | CATALGGNTYNEQFF
TRBJ2-7 | TRBV10-3 | CAISESPSGRANEQYF
TRBJ2-1 | TRBV2 | CASSRASGNEQFF
TRBJ2-7 | TRBV4-1 | CASSLQGAQEQYF
TRBJ2-1 | TRBV19 | CASSGEPKYNEQFF
TRBJ2-1 | TRBV9 | CASSPQARESGYNEQFF
TRBJ2-5 | TRBV4-2 | CASSPTSGSGETQYF
TRBJ2-1 | TRBV7-9 | CASSIGGSGRANEQFF
TRBJ1-2 | TRBV14 | CASSQTGFDWGYTF
TRBJ2-1 | TRBV6-6 | CASSPLTSGSNNEQFF
TRBJ2-7 | TRBV9 | CASTPTGGYEQYF
TRBJ2-3 | TRBV30 | CAWIPGLGIDTQYF
TRBJ1-1 | TRBV5-1 | CASSSPSTEAFF
. | TRBV19 | CASSSLGHPYEQYF
TRBJ2-7 | TRBV7-8 | CASSLTSGKSYEQYF
TRBJ2-3 | TRBV6-6 | CASSYFTTMKPDTQYF
TRBJ2-7 | TRBV6-5 | CASSSGTGYEQYF
TRBJ2-2 | TRBV4-2 | CASSQLAGDTGELFF
TRBJ2-3 | TRBV4-1 | CASSQLPTSGSTDTQYF
TRBJ2-1 | TRBV11-1 | CASSFLDNEQFF
TRBJ1-3 | TRBV6-6 | CAITGSGNTIYF
TRBJ2-7 | TRBV15 | CATSRDRGLAGVNEQYF
TRBJ2-6 | TRBV10-2 | CASSRHSTSNSRANVLTF
TRBJ2-7 | TRBV6-5 | CASSYSSGQGLVEQYF
TRBJ1-5 | TRBV28 | CASSDTQGNNQPQHF
TRBJ2-7 | TRBV18 | CASSARGRTYEQYF
TRBJ2-1 | TRBV4-3 | CASSQVGLGVSTNEQFF
TRBJ2-7 | TRBV5-1 | CASSFGLGTVEGEQYF
TRBJ2-7 | TRBV28 | CASSFAGDAYEQYF
TRBJ2-3 | TRBV5-1 | CASSRGGPDTQYF
TRBJ1-1 | TRBV19 | CASSPGTEAFF
TRBJ1-4 | TRBV6-6 | CASSRDRIGEKLFF
TRBJ1-2 | TRBV7-9 | CASSANRGREDSGYTF